Listed below are T cell receptor beta chains from one sample, sequenced in a study of OX40 agonist ivuxolimab in advanced cancers. Sequenced by immunoSEQ multiplex PCR; TCRdb stores in-frame clones only, minus some. Seen here are 55,000 to 75,000 clones, roughly 82% observed once, and the top ten hold approximately 2.4%. The sample in question was CD4+ or CD8+ T cells sorted from blood, obtained in a trial of the OX40 agonist ivuxolimab. Every receptor here comes from an adult with an advanced solid tumor such as melanoma, head and neck, liver or kidney cancer. Both conserved end residues are part of each CDR3. D genes are given only for firm matches. Size is omitted from some rows. Given values are once, few, many or a class for expanded clones.

J gene | D gene | V gene | clone size | CDR3 protein | CDR3 DNA
TRBJ2-3 | TRBD2 | TRBV15 | . | CATSRVETSGTDTQYF | TGTGCCACCAGCAGAGTCGAGACTAGCGGGACGGATACGCAGTATTTT
TRBJ1-2 | . | TRBV11-3 | once | CASSSGVNYGYTF | TGTGCCAGCAGCTCAGGTGTAAACTATGGCTACACCTTC
TRBJ2-5 | TRBD1 | TRBV2 | once | CASSVEGQGQETQYF | TGTGCCAGCAGTGTTGAAGGACAGGGACAAGAGACCCAGTACTTC
TRBJ1-5 | . | TRBV30 | . | CAWSAGGSNQPQHF | TGTGCCTGGAGCGCGGGGGGGAGCAATCAGCCCCAGCATTTT
TRBJ2-2 | TRBD1 | TRBV27 | . | CASSWTGGLDGELFF | TGTGCCAGCAGTTGGACAGGGGGGTTGGACGGGGAGCTGTTTTTT
TRBJ1-1 | . | TRBV19 | once | CASSMFGTEAFF | TGTGCCAGTAGTATGTTCGGCACTGAAGCTTTCTTT
TRBJ1-6 | . | TRBV30 | . | CAWSVTDPRDSPLHF | TGTGCCTGGAGTGTAACGGATCCAAGGGATTCACCCCTCCACTTT
TRBJ2-1 | TRBD2 | TRBV7-2 | . | CASSSRLASNEQFF | TGTGCCAGCAGCTCGAGACTAGCCTCCAATGAGCAGTTCTTC
TRBJ2-1 | TRBD2 | TRBV7-6 | . | CASSLAPSGDNEQFF | TGTGCCAGCAGCTTAGCCCCTAGCGGGGACAATGAGCAGTTCTTC
TRBJ2-5 | TRBD2 | TRBV29-1 | . | CSVERPGLAETQYF | TGCAGCGTAGAACGACCGGGACTAGCGGAGACCCAGTACTTC
TRBJ1-4 | TRBD1 | TRBV11-2 | . | CASSKRQGGTTNEKLFF | TGTGCCAGCAGCAAAAGACAGGGAGGTACAACTAATGAAAAACTGTTTTTT
TRBJ2-5 | TRBD2 | TRBV2 | . | CASSVGLAGSGGTQYF | TGTGCCAGCAGTGTGGGACTAGCGGGGTCCGGAGGGACCCAGTACTTC
TRBJ2-3 | . | TRBV11-2 | . | CASSLDRGTQYF | TGTGCCAGCAGCTTAGACCGAGGGACGCAGTATTTT
TRBJ2-3 | TRBD2 | TRBV7-9 | . | CASSPPGGDTDTQYF | TGTGCCAGCAGCCCCCCGGGGGGGGACACAGATACGCAGTATTTT
TRBJ2-7 | TRBD2 | TRBV10-3 | . | CAIASPSGSSYEQYF | TGTGCCATCGCGTCTCCTAGCGGGAGCTCCTACGAGCAGTACTTC
TRBJ1-6 | . | TRBV7-2 | . | CASSLEANNSPLHF | TGTGCCAGCAGCTTGGAGGCGAATAATTCACCCCTCCACTTT
TRBJ2-5 | TRBD2 | TRBV15 | . | CATSRGGVRFGETQYF | TGTGCCACCAGCAGGGGAGGGGTGCGGTTCGGAGAGACCCAGTACTTC
TRBJ1-4 | TRBD1 | TRBV11-2 | . | CASSRDRVNEKLFF | TGTGCCAGCAGCCGGGACAGGGTTAATGAAAAACTGTTTTTT
TRBJ2-2 | TRBD2 | TRBV4-2 | . | CASSQLGGAGRTGELFF | TGTGCCAGCAGCCAACTCGGGGGAGCGGGACGGACCGGGGAGCTGTTTTTT
TRBJ2-7 | TRBD2 | TRBV19 | . | CASSPSTSGSHEQYF | TGTGCCAGTAGTCCCAGCACTAGCGGGAGCCACGAGCAGTACTTC
TRBJ1-1 | . | TRBV19 | . | CASSSYMAEGTEAFF | TGTGCCAGTAGTTCGTACATGGCAGAAGGCACTGAAGCTTTCTTT
TRBJ1-5 | TRBD1 | TRBV6-1 | . | CASSEAGGGHQPQHF | TGTGCCAGCAGTGAAGCAGGGGGCGGGCATCAGCCCCAGCATTTT
TRBJ2-7 | TRBD1 | TRBV7-9 | . | CASSYPGQGANEQYF | TGTGCCAGCAGCTATCCGGGACAGGGGGCTAACGAGCAGTACTTC
TRBJ1-1 | . | TRBV2 | few | CASTPGAGATEAFF | TGTGCCAGCACTCCAGGAGCGGGGGCGACTGAAGCTTTCTTT
TRBJ2-3 | TRBD1 | TRBV4-3 | . | CASSRNRGRTDTQYF | TGCGCCAGCAGCCGAAACAGGGGGCGGACAGATACGCAGTATTTT
TRBJ1-1 | . | TRBV5-4 | . | CASSGQGWYGMNTEAFF | TGTGCCAGCAGTGGGCAGGGGTGGTATGGGATGAACACTGAAGCTTTCTTT
TRBJ2-2 | . | TRBV11-1 | few | CASSLAGKSTGELFF | TGTGCCAGCAGCTTAGCTGGGAAATCCACCGGGGAGCTGTTTTTT
TRBJ2-2 | TRBD2 | TRBV4-1 | . | CASSQTLVGLVGNTGELFF | TGCGCCAGCAGCCAGACCCTAGTGGGACTAGTAGGGAACACCGGGGAGCTGTTTTTT
TRBJ1-1 | . | TRBV25-1 | . | CASSDLGAGHTEAFF | TGTGCCAGCAGTGATCTGGGGGCTGGACACACTGAAGCTTTCTTT
TRBJ2-3 | . | TRBV6-1 | few | CASRALVGTDTQYF | TGTGCCAGCAGGGCTTTAGTTGGCACAGATACGCAGTATTTT
TRBJ2-1 | TRBD2 | TRBV5-1 | once | CASSWIAGYNEQFF | TGCGCCAGCAGCTGGATAGCGGGGTACAATGAGCAGTTCTTC
TRBJ2-3 | TRBD1 | TRBV5-5 | . | CASSLGTGADTQYF | TGTGCCAGCAGCTTGGGGACAGGGGCAGATACGCAGTATTTT
TRBJ1-1 | . | TRBV11-3 | . | CASSLLRANTEAFF | TGTGCCAGCAGCTTACTCAGGGCGAACACTGAAGCTTTCTTT
TRBJ2-1 | . | TRBV18 | . | CASSPGQPLNDEQFF | TGTGCCAGCTCACCGGGGCAGCCCCTAAACGATGAGCAGTTCTTC
TRBJ1-1 | . | TRBV13 | . | CASSFGKNTEAFF | TGTGCCAGCAGCTTTGGGAAGAACACTGAAGCTTTCTTT
TRBJ1-1 | TRBD1 | TRBV19 | . | CASSFPSTGDEAFF | TGTGCCAGTAGTTTCCCCTCTACAGGGGATGAAGCTTTCTTT
TRBJ2-5 | . | TRBV21-1 | . | CASVIDCSSGRAKGETQYF | TGTGCCAGCGTAATTGATTGCTCTAGCGGGAGGGCAAAGGGAGAGACCCAGTACTTC
TRBJ2-4 | TRBD1 | TRBV6-4 | . | CASSDSQGARDIQYF | TGTGCCAGCAGTGACTCACAGGGGGCGAGGGACATTCAGTACTTC
TRBJ1-4 | . | TRBV9 | . | CASSQLAWGGKLFF | TGTGCCAGCAGCCAGTTGGCCTGGGGGGGAAAACTGTTTTTT
TRBJ2-3 | TRBD2 | TRBV5-4 | . | CASSSSGEIGTQYF | TGTGCCAGCAGCTCTAGCGGGGAGATCGGTACGCAGTATTTT